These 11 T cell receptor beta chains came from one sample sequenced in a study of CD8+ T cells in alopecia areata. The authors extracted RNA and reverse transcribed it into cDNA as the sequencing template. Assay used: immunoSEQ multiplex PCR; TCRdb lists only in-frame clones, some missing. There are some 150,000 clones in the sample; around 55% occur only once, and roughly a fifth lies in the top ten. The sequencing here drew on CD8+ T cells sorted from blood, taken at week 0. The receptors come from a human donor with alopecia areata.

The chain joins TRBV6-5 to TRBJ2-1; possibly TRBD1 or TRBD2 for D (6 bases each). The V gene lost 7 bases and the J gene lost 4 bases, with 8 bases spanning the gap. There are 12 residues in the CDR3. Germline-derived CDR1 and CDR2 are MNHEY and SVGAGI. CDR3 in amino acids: CASKGGYNEQFF. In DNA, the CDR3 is TGTGCCAGCAAGGGGGGTTACAATGAGCAGTTCTTC.

The CDR3 loop reads CASSRGQDNEQFF. In DNA, the CDR3 is TGTGCCAGCTCGAGGGGGCAGGACAATGAGCAGTTCTTC. V usage is TRBV13 and J usage is TRBJ2-1, with 7 positions matching TRBD1. V lost 8 bases, J lost 5 bases, and 6 bases stayed unmatched. The CDR3 covers 13 residues. Per germline, CDR1 PRHDT and CDR2 FYEKMQ (reference sequence).

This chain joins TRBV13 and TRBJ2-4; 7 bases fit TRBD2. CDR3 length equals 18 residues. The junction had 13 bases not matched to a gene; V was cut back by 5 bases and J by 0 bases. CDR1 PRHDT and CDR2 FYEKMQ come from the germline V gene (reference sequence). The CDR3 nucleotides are TGTGCCAGCAGCCCCCGAGGGGAGGGGTCTGTAGCCAAAAACATTCAGTACTTC. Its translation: CASSPRGEGSVAKNIQYF.

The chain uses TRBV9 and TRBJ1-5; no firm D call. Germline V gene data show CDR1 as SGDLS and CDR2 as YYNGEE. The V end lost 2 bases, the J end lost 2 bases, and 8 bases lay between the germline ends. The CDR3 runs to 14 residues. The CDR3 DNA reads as TGTGCCAGCAGCGTTGGACTGGGCAATCAGCCCCAGCATTTT. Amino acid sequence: CASSVGLGNQPQHF.

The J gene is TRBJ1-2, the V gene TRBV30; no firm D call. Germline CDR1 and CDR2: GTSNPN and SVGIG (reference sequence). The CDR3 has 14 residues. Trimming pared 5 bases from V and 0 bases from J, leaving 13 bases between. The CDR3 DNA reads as TGTGCCTGGGCCGACCTTGGGGCTAACTATGGCTACACCTTC. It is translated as CAWADLGANYGYTF. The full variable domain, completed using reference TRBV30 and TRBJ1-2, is SQTIHQWPATLVQPVGSPLSLECTVEGTSNPNLYWYRQAAGRGLQLLFYSVGIGQISSEVPQNLSASRPQDRQFILSSKKLLLSDSGFYLCAWADLGANYGYTFGSGTRLTVV.

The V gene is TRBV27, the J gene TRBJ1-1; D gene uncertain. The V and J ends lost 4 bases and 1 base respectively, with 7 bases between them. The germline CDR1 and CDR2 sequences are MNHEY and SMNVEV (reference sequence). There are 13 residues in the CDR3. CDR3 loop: CASSSPGNTEAFF. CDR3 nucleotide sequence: TGTGCCAGCAGTTCTCCGGGGAACACTGAAGCTTTCTTT.

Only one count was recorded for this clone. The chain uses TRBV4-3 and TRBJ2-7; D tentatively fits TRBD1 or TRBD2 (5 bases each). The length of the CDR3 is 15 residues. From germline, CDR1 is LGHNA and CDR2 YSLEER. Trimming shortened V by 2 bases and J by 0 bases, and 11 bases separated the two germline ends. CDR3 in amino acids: CASSQQLGGSYEQYF. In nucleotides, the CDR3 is TGCGCCAGCAGCCAACAACTTGGGGGCTCCTACGAGCAGTACTTC.

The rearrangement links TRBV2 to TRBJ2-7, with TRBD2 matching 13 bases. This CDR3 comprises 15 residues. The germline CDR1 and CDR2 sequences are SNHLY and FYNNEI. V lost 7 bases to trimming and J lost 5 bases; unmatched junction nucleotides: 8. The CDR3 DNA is TGTGCCAGCATTACGACTAGCGGGGGGCCAGACGAGCAGTACTTC. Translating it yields CASITTSGGPDEQYF. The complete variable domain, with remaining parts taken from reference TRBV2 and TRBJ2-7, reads EPEVTQTPSHQVTQMGQEVILRCVPISNHLYFYWYRQILGQKVEFLVSFYNNEISEKSEIFDDQFSVERPDGSNFTLKIRSTKLEDSAMYFCASITTSGGPDEQYFGPGTRLTVT.

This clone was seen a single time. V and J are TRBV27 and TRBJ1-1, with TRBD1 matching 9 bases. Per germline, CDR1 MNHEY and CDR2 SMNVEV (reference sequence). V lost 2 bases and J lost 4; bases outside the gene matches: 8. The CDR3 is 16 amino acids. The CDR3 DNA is TGTGCCAGCAGTTTACCCCTACAGGGGGCGGGCACTGAAGCTTTCTTT. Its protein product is CASSLPLQGAGTEAFF.

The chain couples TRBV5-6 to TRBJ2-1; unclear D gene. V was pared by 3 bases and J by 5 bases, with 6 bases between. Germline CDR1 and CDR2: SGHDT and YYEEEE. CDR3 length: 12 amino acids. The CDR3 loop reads CASSSHDNEQFF. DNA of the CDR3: TGTGCCAGCAGCTCCCACGACAATGAGCAGTTCTTC.

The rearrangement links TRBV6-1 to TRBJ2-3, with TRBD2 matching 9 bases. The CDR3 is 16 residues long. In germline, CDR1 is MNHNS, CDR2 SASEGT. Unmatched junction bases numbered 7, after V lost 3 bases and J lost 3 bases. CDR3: CASSEWASGVTDTQYF. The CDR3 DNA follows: TGTGCCAGCAGTGAGTGGGCTAGCGGGGTTACAGATACGCAGTATTTT.